This is a list of T cell receptor beta chains from one sample in a study of Ad26.COV2.S vaccination and SARS-CoV-2 variants. Clones were read by immunoSEQ multiplex PCR, and TCRdb kept only the in-frame ones, dropping some. The repertoire consists of about 390,000 clones, with about nine tenths occurring once and the leading ten covering more than 1.5%. The sample consisted of peripheral blood, taken in a trial of Ad26.COV2.S vaccine versus placebo. The receptors were sampled from a person aged 18-60 years who received the Ad26.COV2.S COVID-19 vaccine or a placebo. CDR3s include the opening cysteine and the closing phenylalanine or tryptophan. D genes are given only for firm matches. For some rows the clone size is stated as once, few or many, or as a class when expanded; others skip it.

>TRBJ1-6|NA|NA|TRBV19
TGTGCCAGTAAATCGAGACAGTTAAATTCACCCCTCCACTTT
CASKSRQLNSPLHF
>TRBJ1-2|TRBD1|NA|TRBV29-1
TGCAGCGTCCGGACAGGGGAGAACTATGGCTACACCTTC
CSVRTGENYGYTF
>TRBJ2-1|TRBD2|NA|TRBV7-6
TGTGCCAGCAGCCTGTACATTAGCGGGGGTGATGAGCAGTTCTTC
CASSLYISGGDEQFF
>TRBJ2-3|TRBD1|NA|TRBV30
TGTGCCTGGAGTGCTGACAGGGGGCTAGATACGCAGTATTTT
CAWSADRGLDTQYF
>TRBJ2-2|NA|once|TRBV9
TGTGCCAGCAGCGTAGGAGGGGGTTTCGGGGAGCTGTTTTTT
CASSVGGGFGELFF
>TRBJ1-4|NA|NA|TRBV3-1/TRBV3-2
TGTGCCAGCAGCCAAGGGCGAAATGAAAAACTGTTTTTT
CASSQGRNEKLFF
>TRBJ2-7|NA|NA|TRBV28
TGTGCCAGCAGTTTAGGCTACGAGCAGTACTTC
CASSLGYEQYF
>TRBJ2-1|TRBD2|few|TRBV5-5
TGTGCCAGCAGCGATCAACCGGGACTAGCGGTAAATGAGCAGTTCTTC
CASSDQPGLAVNEQFF
>TRBJ2-1|NA|NA|TRBV3-1/TRBV3-2
TGTGCCAGCAGCCGCCTGATTGCCTACAATGAGCAGTTCTTC
CASSRLIAYNEQFF
>TRBJ2-3|TRBD2|NA|TRBV9
TGTGCCAGCAGCTGGGGACTAGCGGGGGGACCCGTTCAAGATACGCAGTATTTT
CASSWGLAGGPVQDTQYF
>TRBJ2-7|TRBD1|NA|TRBV28
TGTGCCAGCAGTTCCCCCGGGACAGGGGCCTACGAGCAGTACTTC
CASSSPGTGAYEQYF
>TRBJ2-3|TRBD2|NA|TRBV9
TGTGCCAGCAGCGTAGGTCGTTGGGGACTAGCGATGAATACGCAGTATTTT
CASSVGRWGLAMNTQYF
>TRBJ1-2|NA|NA|TRBV6-4
TGTGCCAGCAGCGAAGAGCAGGGCTATGGCTACACCTTC
CASSEEQGYGYTF
>TRBJ1-5|NA|NA|TRBV24-1
TGTGCCACCAGTGACCGGACAGCTTCACCCAATCAGCCCCAGCATTTT
CATSDRTASPNQPQHF
>TRBJ2-1|NA|once|TRBV4-2
TGTGCCAGCATCCCGAGCCCAGCGGCCCGGCCCCCCTACAATGAGCAGTTCTTC
CASIPSPAARPPYNEQFF
>TRBJ1-5|TRBD1|NA|TRBV5-1
TGCGCCAGCAGTCTGGAGGGGACAGGGTTTCAGCCCCAGCATTTT
CASSLEGTGFQPQHF
>TRBJ2-1|NA|once|TRBV15
TGTGCCACCAGCACCGGTCTACTACACAGGGAATCCAATGAGCAGTTCTTC
CATSTGLLHRESNEQFF
>TRBJ2-7|NA|NA|TRBV5-5
TGTGCCAGCAGTGGGACTCCGTACGAGCAGTACTTC
CASSGTPYEQYF
>TRBJ2-2|NA|once|TRBV28
TGTGCCAGCAGTCCGGACGCGAACACCGGGGAGCTGTTTTTT
CASSPDANTGELFF
>TRBJ2-3|TRBD2|NA|TRBV4-1
TGCGCCAGCAGTTGGCTAGCGGGGGGGCTTGGCACAGATACGCAGTATTTT
CASSWLAGGLGTDTQYF
>TRBJ1-3|NA|NA|TRBV5-1
TGCGCCAGCAGCTCCACGACAGGACACTCTGGAAACACCATATATTTT
CASSSTTGHSGNTIYF
>TRBJ1-1|NA|once|TRBV14
TGTGCCAGCAGCCAAGATTGGAGGAGCGGCAGGGGCACTGAAGCTTTCTTT
CASSQDWRSGRGTEAFF